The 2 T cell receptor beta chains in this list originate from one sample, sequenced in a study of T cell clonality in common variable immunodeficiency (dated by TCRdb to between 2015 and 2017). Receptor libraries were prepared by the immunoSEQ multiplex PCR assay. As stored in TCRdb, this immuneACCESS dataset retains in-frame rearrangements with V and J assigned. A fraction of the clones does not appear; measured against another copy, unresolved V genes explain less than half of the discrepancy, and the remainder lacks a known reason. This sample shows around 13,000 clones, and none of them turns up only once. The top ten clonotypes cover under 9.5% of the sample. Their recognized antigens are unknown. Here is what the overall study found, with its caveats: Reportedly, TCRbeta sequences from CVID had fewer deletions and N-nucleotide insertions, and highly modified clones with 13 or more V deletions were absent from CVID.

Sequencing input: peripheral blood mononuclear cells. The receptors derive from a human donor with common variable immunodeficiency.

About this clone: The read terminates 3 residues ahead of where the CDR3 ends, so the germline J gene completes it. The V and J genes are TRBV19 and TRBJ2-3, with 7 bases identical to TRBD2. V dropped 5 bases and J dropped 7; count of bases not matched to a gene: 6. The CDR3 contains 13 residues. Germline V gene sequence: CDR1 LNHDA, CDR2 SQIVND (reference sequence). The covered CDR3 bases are TGTGCCAGTAGTTTAACAGCGGGGAATACG. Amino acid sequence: CASSLTAGNT. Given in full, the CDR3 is CASSLTAGNTQYF.

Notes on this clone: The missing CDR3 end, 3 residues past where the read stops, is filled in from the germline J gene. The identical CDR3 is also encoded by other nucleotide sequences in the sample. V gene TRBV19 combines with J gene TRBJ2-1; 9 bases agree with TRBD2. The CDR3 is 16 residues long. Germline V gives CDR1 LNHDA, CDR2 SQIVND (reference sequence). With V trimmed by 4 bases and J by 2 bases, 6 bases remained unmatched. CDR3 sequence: CASSRSGGRAYNEQFF. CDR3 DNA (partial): TGTGCCAGTAGTAGAAGCGGGGGGAGGGCCTACAATGAG.